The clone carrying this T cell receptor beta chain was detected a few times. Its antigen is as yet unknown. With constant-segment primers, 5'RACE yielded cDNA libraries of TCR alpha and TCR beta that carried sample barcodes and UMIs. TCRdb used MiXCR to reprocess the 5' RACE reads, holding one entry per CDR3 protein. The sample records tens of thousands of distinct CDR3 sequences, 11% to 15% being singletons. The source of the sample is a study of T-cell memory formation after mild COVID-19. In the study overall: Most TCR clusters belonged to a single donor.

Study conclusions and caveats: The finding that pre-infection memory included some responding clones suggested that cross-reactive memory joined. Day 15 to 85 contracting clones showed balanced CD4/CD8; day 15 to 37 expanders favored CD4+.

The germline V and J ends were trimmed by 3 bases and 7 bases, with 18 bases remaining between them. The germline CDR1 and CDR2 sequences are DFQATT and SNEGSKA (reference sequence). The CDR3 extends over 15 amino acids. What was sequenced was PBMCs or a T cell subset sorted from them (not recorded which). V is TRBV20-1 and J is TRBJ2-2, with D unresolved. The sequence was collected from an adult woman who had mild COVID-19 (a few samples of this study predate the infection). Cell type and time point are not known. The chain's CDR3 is CSASPARSVVGELFF. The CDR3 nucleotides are TGCAGTGCTAGTCCAGCGAGGAGTGTGGTCGGGGAGCTGTTTTTT.